The clone carrying this TCR beta chain appeared a few times. The antigen is undetermined. This sample is part of a study of CD8 T cells in ankylosing spondylitis. Study-wide results and caveats: Clones linked to disease, bearing a CD8+ phenotype, were relatively rare in peripheral blood. A subset of motif variants has previously been described in the synovial fluid and blood of reactive arthritis. The study looked at matched synovial fluid samples from ankylosing spondylitis patients. Disease-linked clones were reported to be significantly enriched there. Ankylosing spondylitis blood appeared to carry a characteristic TCR beta motif of roughly eight highly homologous variants.

The CDR3 has 15 amino acids. The trim removed 0 bases at V and 8 bases at J, leaving 11 bases unmatched. Germline lookup yields CDR1 SGHRS and CDR2 YFSETQ. TCRdb called the 5' RACE reads again in MiXCR, with one record for every CDR3 protein. The table includes a few hundred thousand distinct CDR3 sequences, around a tenth detected once. The receptor's source is a male donor with ankylosing spondylitis or in good health (not recorded which). Material: blood, either unsorted or a sorted T cell fraction (not recorded which). This rearrangement joins TRBV5-1 to TRBJ2-7; 7 bases align to TRBD2. The CDR3 is CASSLVDWDYSQQYF. DNA for the CDR3: TGCGCCAGCAGCTTGGTAGATTGGGACTACTCTCAGCAGTACTTC.